A selection of T cell receptor beta chains follows, all from one sample in a study of response to subunit inactivated influenza vaccine. TCRdb processed the RT-PCR reads anew with MiXCR; each CDR3 protein has one entry. Of 500,000 to 600,000 distinct CDR3 sequences listed, less than 10% were seen once; the top ten hold about an eighth. Sequenced material: PBMCs from blood, taken about 24 months after vaccination. The receptors originated from a man between 50 and 70 years old who received an inactivated influenza vaccine. CDR3s include the opening cysteine and the closing phenylalanine or tryptophan. D genes are given only for firm matches. Where a row states a size, it is once, few, many or the class of an expanded clone; other rows omit it.

J	V	size	D	CDR3	DNA
TRBJ1-6	TRBV4-3	many	TRBD1	CASSPTGGKTDSPLHF	TGCGCCAGCAGCCCGACAGGGGGCAAGACGGATTCACCCCTCCACTTT
TRBJ1-5	TRBV7-2	few	TRBD1	CASSPGQLQGPQHF	TGTGCCAGCAGCCCGGGACAGCTCCAAGGGCCCCAGCATTTT
TRBJ1-2	TRBV20-1	-	-	CSARVNSDGYTF	TGCAGTGCTAGAGTGAACTCCGATGGCTACACCTTC
TRBJ2-4	TRBV20-1	-	-	CSARDWTADIQYF	TGCAGTGCTAGAGATTGGACAGCAGACATTCAGTACTTC
TRBJ2-7	TRBV3-1	-	-	CASSRDGSREQYF	TGTGCCAGCAGCCGGGACGGGTCGCGCGAGCAGTACTTC
TRBJ2-7	TRBV7-2	few	TRBD2	CASSAGGTSVYEQYF	TGTGCCAGCAGTGCCGGGGGGACTAGCGTCTACGAGCAGTACTTC
TRBJ2-7	TRBV11-2	-	-	CASSRIRDGFYEQYF	TGTGCCAGCAGCCGTATCCGGGACGGTTTCTACGAGCAGTACTTC
TRBJ1-1	TRBV4-1	many	TRBD1	CASSRDRGPGTEAFF	TGCGCCAGCAGTCGGGACAGGGGGCCGGGGACTGAAGCTTTCTTT
TRBJ1-2	TRBV6-2/TRBV6-3	many	-	CASSYLGATKYGYTF	TGTGCCAGCAGTTACCTGGGTGCTACGAAATATGGCTACACCTTC
TRBJ2-1	TRBV6-1	many	-	CASSEAASLGEFF	TGTGCCAGCAGTGAAGCTGCTAGTTTAGGAGAGTTCTTC
TRBJ2-3	TRBV3-1	-	TRBD2	CASSRLAGEGTDTQYF	TGTGCCAGCAGCCGTCTAGCGGGAGAAGGCACAGATACGCAGTATTTT
TRBJ2-3	TRBV5-1	many	-	CASSPQGSYTDTQYF	TGCGCCAGCAGTCCACAAGGCAGCTACACAGATACGCAGTATTTT
TRBJ2-1	TRBV7-2	many	-	CASSLSARNNEQFF	TGTGCCAGCAGCTTATCGGCTCGGAACAATGAGCAGTTCTTC
TRBJ2-3	TRBV2	-	-	CASSAQSTDTQYF	TGTGCCAGCAGTGCCCAGTCCACAGATACGCAGTATTTT
TRBJ2-7	TRBV4-1	-	TRBD1	CASSHPGGIYEQYF	TGCGCCAGCAGCCACCCAGGGGGAATCTACGAGCAGTACTTC
TRBJ2-7	TRBV7-9	-	-	CASSADTGQGSYEQYF	TGTGCCAGCAGCGCAGATACAGGACAAGGATCTTACGAGCAGTACTTC
TRBJ2-3	TRBV7-9	few	-	CASSLGEHTDTQYF	TGTGCCAGCAGCTTGGGGGAACACACAGATACGCAGTATTTT